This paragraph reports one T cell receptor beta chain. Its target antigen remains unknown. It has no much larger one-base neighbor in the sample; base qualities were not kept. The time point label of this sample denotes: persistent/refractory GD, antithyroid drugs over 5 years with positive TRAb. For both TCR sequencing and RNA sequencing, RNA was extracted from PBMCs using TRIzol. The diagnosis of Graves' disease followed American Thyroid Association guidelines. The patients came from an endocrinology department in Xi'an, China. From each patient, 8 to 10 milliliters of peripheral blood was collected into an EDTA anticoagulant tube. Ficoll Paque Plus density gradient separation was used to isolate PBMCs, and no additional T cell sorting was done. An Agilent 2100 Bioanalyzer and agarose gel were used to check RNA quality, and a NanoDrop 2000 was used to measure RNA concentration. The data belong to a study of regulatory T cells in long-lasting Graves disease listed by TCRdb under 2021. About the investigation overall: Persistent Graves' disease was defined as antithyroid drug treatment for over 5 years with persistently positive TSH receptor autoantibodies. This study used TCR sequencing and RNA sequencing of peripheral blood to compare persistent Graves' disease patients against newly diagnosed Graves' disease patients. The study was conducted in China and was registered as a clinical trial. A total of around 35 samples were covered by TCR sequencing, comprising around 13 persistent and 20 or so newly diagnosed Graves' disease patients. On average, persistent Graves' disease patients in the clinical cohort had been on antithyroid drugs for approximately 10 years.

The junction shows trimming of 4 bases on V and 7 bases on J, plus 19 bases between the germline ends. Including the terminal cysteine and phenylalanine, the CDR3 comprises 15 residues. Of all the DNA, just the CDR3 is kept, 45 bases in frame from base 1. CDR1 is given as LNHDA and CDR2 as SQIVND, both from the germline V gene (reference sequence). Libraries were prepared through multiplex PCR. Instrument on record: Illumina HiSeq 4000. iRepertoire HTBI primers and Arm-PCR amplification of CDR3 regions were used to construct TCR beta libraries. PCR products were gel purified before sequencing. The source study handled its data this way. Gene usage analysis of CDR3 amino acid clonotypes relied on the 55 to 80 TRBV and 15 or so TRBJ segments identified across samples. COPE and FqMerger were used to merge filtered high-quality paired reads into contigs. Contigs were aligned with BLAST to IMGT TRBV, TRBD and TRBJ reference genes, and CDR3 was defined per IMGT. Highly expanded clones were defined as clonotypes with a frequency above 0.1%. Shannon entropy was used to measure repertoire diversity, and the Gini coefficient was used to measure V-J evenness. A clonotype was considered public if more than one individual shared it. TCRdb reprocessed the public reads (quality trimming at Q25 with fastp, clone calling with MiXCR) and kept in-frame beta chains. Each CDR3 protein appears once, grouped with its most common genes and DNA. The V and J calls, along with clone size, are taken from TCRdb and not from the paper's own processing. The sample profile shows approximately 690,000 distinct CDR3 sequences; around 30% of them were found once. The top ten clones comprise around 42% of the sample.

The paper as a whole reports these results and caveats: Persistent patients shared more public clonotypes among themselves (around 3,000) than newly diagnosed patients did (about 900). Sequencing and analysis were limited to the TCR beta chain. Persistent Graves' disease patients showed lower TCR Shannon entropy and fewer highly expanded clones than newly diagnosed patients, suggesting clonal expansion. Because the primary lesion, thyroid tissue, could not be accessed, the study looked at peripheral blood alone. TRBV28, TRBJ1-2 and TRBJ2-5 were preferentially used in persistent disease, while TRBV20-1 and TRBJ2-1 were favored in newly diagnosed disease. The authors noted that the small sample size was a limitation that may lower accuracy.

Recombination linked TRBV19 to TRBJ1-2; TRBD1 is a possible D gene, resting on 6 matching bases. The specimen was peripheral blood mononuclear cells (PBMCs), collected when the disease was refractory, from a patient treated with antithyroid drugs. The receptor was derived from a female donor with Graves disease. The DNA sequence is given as TGTGCCAGTAGTACCCCGACAGGAAAGGGTAGTGGCTACACCTTC. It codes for CASSTPTGKGSGYTF.